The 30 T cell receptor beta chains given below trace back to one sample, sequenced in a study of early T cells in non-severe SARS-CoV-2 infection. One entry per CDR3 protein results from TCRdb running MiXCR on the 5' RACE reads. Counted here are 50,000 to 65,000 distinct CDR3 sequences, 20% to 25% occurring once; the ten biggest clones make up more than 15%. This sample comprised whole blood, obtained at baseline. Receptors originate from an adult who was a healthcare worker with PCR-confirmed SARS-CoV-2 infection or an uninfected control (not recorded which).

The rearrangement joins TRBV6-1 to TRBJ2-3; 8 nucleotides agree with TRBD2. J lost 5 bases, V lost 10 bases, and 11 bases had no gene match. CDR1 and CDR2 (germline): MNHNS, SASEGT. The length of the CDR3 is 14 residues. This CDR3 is CATLRGGVGDTQYF. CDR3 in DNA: TGTGCCACCCTACGGGGGGGCGTTGGAGATACGCAGTATTTT.

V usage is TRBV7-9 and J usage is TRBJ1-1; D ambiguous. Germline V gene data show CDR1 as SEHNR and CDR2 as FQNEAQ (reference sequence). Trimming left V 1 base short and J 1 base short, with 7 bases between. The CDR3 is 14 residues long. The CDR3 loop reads CASSLVARNTEAFF. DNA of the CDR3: TGTGCCAGCAGCTTAGTAGCGCGGAACACTGAAGCTTTCTTT.

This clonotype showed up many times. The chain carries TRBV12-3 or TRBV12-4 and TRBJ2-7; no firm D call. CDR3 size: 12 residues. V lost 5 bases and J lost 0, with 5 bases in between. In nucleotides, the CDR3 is TGTGCCAGCAGTCCTAGCTCCTACGAGCAGTACTTC. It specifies CASSPSSYEQYF.

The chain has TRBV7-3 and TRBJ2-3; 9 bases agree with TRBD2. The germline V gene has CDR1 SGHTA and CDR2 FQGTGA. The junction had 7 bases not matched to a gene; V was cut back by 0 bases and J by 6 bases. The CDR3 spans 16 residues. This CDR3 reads CASSLTLASGMDTQYF. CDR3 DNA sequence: TGTGCCAGCAGCTTAACGTTGGCTAGCGGGATGGATACGCAGTATTTT.

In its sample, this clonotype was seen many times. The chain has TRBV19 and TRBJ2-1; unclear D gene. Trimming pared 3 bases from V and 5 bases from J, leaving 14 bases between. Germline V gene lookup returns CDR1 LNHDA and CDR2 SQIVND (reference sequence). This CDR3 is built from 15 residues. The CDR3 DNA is TGTGCCAGTAGTATCGGACCCCTCGAGCACAATGAGCAGTTCTTC. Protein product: CASSIGPLEHNEQFF. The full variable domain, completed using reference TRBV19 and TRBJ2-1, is DGGITQSPKYLFRKEGQNVTLSCEQNLNHDAMYWYRQDPGQGLRLIYYSQIVNDFQKGDIAEGYSVSREKKESFPLTVTSAQKNPTAFYLCASSIGPLEHNEQFFGPGTRLTVL.

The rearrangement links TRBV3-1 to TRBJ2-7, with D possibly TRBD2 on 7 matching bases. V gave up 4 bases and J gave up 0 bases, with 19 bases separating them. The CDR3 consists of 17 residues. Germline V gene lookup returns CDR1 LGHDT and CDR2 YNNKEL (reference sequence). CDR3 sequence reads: CASSPGAGATSSYEQYF. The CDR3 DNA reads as TGTGCCAGCAGCCCCGGGGCGGGGGCGACCAGCTCCTACGAGCAGTACTTC.

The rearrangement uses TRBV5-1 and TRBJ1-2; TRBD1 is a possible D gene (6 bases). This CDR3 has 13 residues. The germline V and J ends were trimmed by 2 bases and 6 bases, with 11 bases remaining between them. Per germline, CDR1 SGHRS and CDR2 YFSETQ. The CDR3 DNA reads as TGCGCCAGCAGCTTTCCACAGGGTGATGGCTACACCTTC. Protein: CASSFPQGDGYTF.

CDR3 nucleotides: TGTGCCACCAGTGATTCCGGGACAGGAGCTCCCGGGGAGCTGTTTTTT. It translates to CATSDSGTGAPGELFF. The chain has TRBV24-1 and TRBJ2-2; TRBD1 matches at 8 bases. From germline, CDR1 is KGHDR and CDR2 SFDVKD. V was pared by 2 bases and J by 6 bases, with 7 bases of the junction left unmatched. The CDR3 is 16 residues long.

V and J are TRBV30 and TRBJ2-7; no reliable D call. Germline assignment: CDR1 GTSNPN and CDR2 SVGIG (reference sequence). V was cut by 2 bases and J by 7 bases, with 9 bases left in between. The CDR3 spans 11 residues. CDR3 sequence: CAWSISEEQYF. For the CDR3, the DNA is TGTGCCTGGAGTATATCGGAGGAGCAGTACTTC. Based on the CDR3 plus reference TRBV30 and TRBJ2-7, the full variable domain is SQTIHQWPATLVQPVGSPLSLECTVEGTSNPNLYWYRQAAGRGLQLLFYSVGIGQISSEVPQNLSASRPQDRQFILSSKKLLLSDSGFYLCAWSISEEQYFGPGTRLTVT.

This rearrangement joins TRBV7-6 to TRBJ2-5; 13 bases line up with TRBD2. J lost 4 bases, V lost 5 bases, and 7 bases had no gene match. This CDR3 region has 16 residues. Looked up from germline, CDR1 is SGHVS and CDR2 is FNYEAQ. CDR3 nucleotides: TGTGCCAGCAGCGGAAAGACTAGCGGGGGGAGAGAGACCCAGTACTTC. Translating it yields CASSGKTSGGRETQYF. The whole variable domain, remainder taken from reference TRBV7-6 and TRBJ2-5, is GAGVSQSPRYKVTKRGQDVALRCDPISGHVSLYWYRQALGQGPEFLTYFNYEAQQDKSGLPNDRFSAERPEGSISTLTIQRTEQRDSAMYRCASSGKTSGGRETQYFGPGTRLLVL.

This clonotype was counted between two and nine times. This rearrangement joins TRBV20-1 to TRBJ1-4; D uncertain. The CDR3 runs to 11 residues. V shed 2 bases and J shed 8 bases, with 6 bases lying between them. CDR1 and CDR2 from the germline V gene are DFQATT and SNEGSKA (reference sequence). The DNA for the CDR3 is TGCAGTGCTAGAATATCCGAAAAACTGTTTTTT. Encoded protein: CSARISEKLFF.

CDR3 region: CASNPGYDSYNEQFF. For the CDR3, the DNA is TGTGCCAGCAATCCAGGGTACGACTCCTACAATGAGCAGTTCTTC. The chain employs TRBV6-2 or TRBV6-3 and TRBJ2-1, with a possible D match to TRBD1 (5 bases). The germline CDR1 and CDR2 sequences are MNHEY and SVGEGT. The CDR3 extends over 15 amino acids. V was pared by 7 bases and J by 0 bases, with 13 bases between.

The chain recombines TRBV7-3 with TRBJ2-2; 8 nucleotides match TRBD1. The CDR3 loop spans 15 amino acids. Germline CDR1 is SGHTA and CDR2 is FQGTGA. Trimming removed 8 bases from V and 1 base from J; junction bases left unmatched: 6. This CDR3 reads CASAAGTGNTGELFF. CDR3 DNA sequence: TGTGCCAGCGCAGCCGGGACAGGGAACACCGGGGAGCTGTTTTTT.

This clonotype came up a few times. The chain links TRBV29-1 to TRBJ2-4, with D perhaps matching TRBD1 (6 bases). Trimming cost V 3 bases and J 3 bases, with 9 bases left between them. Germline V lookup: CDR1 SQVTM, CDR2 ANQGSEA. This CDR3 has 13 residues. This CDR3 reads CSVDDRLKNIQYF. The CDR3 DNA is TGCAGCGTTGACGACAGGCTCAAAAACATTCAGTACTTC. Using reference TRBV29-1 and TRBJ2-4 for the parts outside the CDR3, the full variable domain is SAVISQKPSRDICQRGTSLTIQCQVDSQVTMMFWYRQQPGQSLTLIATANQGSEATYESGFVIDKFPISRPNLTFSTLTVSNMSPEDSSIYLCSVDDRLKNIQYFGAGTRLSVL.

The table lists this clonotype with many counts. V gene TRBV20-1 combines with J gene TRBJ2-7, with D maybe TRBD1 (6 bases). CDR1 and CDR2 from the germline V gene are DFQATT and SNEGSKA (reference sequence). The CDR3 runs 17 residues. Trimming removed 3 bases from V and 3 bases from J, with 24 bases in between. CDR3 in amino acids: CSASGTKVPSNYYEQYF. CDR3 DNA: TGCAGTGCTAGCGGGACAAAAGTACCCAGTAATTACTACGAGCAGTACTTC.

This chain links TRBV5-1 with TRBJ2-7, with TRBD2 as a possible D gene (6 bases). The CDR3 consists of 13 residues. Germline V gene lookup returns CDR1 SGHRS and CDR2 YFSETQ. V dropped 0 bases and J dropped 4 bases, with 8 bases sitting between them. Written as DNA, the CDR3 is TGCGCCAGCAGCTTGGAACGGGAGTACGAGCAGTACTTC. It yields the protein CASSLEREYEQYF.

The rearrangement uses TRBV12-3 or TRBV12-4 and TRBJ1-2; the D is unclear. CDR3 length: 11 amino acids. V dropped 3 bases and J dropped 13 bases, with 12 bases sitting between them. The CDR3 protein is CASSFELKRTF. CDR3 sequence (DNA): TGTGCCAGCAGTTTTGAGTTGAAACGCACCTTC.

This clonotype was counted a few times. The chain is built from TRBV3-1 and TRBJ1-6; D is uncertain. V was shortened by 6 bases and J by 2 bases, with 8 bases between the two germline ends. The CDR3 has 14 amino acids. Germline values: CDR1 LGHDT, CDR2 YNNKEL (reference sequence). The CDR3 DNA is TGTGCCAGCAGGGGTGGGGCCTATAATTCACCCCTCCACTTT. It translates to CASRGGAYNSPLHF.

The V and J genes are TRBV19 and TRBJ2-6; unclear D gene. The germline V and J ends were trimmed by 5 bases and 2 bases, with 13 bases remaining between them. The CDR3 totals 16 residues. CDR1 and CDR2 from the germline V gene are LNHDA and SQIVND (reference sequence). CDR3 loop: CASSAFLDPGANVLTF. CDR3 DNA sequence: TGTGCCAGTAGTGCTTTCTTGGATCCTGGGGCCAACGTCCTGACTTTC.

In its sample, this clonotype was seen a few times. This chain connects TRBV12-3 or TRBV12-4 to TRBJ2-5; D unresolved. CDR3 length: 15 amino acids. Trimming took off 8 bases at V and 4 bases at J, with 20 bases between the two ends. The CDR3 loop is CASGPGPPPGETQYF. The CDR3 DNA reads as TGTGCCAGCGGCCCCGGGCCCCCCCCGGGAGAGACCCAGTACTTC.

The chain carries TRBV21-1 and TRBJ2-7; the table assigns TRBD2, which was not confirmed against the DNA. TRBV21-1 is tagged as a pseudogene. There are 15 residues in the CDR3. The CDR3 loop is CASSKLGLPAYEQYF. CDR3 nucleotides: TGTGCCAGCAGCAAACTGGGACTACCAGCCTACGAGCAGTACTTC.

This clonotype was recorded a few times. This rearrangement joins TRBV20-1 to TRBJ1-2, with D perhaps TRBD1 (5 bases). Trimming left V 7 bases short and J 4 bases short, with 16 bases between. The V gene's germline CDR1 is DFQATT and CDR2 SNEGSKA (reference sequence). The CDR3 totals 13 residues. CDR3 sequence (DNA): TGCAGTGTCCAGGGACTCCTTACCTATGGCTACACCTTC. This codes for CSVQGLLTYGYTF.

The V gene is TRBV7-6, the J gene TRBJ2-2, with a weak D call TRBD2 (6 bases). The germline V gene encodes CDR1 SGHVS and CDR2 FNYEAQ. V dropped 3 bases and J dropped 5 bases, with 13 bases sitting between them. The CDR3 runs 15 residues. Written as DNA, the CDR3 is TGTGCCAGCAGCTTTGGAGGGGCAAAGACCGGGGAGCTGTTTTTT. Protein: CASSFGGAKTGELFF.

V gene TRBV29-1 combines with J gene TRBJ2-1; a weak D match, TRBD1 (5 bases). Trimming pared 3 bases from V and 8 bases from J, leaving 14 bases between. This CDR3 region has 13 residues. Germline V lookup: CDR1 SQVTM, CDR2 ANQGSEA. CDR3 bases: TGCAGCGTTGACGTCCAGGGTGGCGATGAGCAGTTCTTC. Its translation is CSVDVQGGDEQFF.

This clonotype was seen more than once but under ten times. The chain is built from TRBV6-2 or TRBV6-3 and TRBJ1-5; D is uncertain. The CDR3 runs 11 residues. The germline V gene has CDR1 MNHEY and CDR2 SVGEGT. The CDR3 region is CASGYGQPQHF. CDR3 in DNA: TGTGCTTCCGGATACGGTCAGCCCCAGCATTTT.

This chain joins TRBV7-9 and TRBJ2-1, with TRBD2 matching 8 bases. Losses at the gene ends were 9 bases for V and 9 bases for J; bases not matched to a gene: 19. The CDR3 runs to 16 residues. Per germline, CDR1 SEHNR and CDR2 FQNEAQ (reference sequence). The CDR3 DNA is TGTGCCAGTAGCCCCCCAGGGCGCGGGGGGAGAGGTGAGCAGTTCTTC. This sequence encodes CASSPPGRGGRGEQFF.

The CDR3 sequence: CSVPAASTDTQYF. The CDR3 nucleotides read TGCAGTGTACCAGCGGCTAGCACAGATACGCAGTATTTT. The J gene is TRBJ2-3, the V gene TRBV20-1; tentatively, D is TRBD2 (5 bases). CDR1 is DFQATT, CDR2 SNEGSKA, per germline (reference sequence). The ends were cut back, 7 bases at V and 0 bases at J, with 11 bases in the middle. The CDR3 is made up of 13 amino acids.

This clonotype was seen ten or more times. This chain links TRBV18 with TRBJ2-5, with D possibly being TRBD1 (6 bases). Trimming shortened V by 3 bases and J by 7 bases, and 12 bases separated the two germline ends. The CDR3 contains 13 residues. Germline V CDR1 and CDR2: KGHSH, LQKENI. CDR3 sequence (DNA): TGTGCCAGCTCACCCGACAGGTCGGCGACCCAGTACTTC. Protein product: CASSPDRSATQYF.

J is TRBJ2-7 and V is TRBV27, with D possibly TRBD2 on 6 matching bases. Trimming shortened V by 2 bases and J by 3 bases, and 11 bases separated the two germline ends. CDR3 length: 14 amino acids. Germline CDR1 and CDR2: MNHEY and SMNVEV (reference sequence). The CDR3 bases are TGTGCCAGCAGTTTAAGTAGCGGCCTCTACGAGCAGTACTTC. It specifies CASSLSSGLYEQYF.

Here the CDR3 reads CSANPLAQETQYF. The CDR3 DNA reads TGCAGTGCTAATCCGCTAGCCCAAGAGACCCAGTACTTC. The chain is built from TRBV20-1 and TRBJ2-5, with a weak D call TRBD2 (5 bases). CDR3 length: 13 amino acids. V was pared by 4 bases and J by 1 base, with 10 bases between. Germline CDR1 reads DFQATT; CDR2 reads SNEGSKA (reference sequence).